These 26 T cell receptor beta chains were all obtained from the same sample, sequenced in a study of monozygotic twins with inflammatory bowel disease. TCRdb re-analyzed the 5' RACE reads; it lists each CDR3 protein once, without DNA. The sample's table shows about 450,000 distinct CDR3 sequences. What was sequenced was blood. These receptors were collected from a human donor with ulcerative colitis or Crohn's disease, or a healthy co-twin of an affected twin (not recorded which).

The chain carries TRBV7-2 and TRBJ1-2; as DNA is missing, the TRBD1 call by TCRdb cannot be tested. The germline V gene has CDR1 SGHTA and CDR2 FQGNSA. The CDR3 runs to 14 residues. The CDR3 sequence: CASSQLVWGTGYTF.

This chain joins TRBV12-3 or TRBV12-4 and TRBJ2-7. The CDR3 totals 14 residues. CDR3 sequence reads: CASTFGGSSYEQYF.

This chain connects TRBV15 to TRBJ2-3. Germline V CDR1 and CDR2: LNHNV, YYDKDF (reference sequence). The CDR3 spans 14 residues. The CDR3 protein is CATSRRVSTDTQYF.

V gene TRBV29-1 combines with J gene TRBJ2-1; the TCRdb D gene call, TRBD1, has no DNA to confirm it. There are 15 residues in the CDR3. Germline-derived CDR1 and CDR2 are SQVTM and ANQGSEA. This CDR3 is CSAAGGPPTYNEQFF.

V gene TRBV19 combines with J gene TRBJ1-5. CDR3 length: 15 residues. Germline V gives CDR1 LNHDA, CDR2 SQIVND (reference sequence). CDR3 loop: CASRAGGQGNQPQHF.

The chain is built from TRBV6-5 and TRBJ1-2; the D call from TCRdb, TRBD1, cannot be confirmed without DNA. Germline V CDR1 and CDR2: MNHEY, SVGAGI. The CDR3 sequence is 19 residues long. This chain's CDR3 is CASSYLGFSVRGRLDGYTF.

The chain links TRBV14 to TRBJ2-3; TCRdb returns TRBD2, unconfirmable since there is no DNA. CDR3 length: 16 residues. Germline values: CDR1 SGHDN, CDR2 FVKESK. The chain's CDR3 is CASSRGSGGWADTQYF.

This chain's CDR3 is CASSFRVDTQYF. The gene calls are TRBV5-6 and TRBJ2-3. CDR1 is SGHDT, CDR2 YYEEEE, per germline. The CDR3 extends over 12 amino acids.

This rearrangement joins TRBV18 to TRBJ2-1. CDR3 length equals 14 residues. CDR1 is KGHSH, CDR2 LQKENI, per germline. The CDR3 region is CASSPPLADNEQFF.

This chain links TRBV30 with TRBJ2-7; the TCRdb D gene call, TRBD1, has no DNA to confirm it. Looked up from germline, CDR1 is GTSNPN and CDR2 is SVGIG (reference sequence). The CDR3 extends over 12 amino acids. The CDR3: CAWGQESYEQYF. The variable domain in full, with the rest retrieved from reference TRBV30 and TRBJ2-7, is SQTIHQWPATLVQPVGSPLSLECTVEGTSNPNLYWYRQAAGRGLQLLFYSVGIGQISSEVPQNLSASRPQDRQFILSSKKLLLSDSGFYLCAWGQESYEQYFGPGTRLTVT.

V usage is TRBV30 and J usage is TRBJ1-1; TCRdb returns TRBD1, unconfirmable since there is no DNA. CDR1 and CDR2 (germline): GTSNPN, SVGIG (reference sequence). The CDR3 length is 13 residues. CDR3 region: CAWTMGRNTEAFF.

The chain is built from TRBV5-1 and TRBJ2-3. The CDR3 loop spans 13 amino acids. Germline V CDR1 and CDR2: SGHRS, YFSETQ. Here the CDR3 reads CASSWRDTDTQYF.

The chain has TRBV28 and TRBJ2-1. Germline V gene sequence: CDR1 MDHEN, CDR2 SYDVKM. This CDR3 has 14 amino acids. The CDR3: CASSLDGPYNEQFF.

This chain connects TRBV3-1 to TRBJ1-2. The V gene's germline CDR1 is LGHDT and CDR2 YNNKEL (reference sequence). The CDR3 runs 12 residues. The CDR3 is CASSQEPYGYTF.

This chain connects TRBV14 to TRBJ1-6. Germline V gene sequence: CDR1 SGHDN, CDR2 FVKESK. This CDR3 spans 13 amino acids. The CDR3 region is CASSQDWVGPLHF.

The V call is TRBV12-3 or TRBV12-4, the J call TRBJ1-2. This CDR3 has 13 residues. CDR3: CASSSWDSTGYTF.

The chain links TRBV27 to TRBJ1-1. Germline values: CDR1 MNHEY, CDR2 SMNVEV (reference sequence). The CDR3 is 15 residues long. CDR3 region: CASSPVVPGGSEAFF.

This CDR3 reads CASSLERLAKNIQYF. The gene calls are TRBV12-3 or TRBV12-4 and TRBJ2-4. CDR3 size: 15 residues.

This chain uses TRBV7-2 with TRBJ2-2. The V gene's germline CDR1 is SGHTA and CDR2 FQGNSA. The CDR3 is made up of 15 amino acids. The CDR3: CASSLGRGFTGELFF.

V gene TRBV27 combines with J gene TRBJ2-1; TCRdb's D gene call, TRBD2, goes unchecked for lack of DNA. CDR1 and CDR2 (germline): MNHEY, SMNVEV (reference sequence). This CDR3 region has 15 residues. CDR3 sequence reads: CASTTLAAGWNEQFF.

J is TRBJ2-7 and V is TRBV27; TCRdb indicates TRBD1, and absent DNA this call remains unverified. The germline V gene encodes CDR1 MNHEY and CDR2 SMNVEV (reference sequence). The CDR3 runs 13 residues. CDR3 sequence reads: CASSLRGRYEQYF.

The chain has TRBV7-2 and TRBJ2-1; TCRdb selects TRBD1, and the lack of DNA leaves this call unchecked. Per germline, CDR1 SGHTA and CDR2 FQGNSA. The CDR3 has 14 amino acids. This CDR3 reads CASSLGQLDNEQFF.

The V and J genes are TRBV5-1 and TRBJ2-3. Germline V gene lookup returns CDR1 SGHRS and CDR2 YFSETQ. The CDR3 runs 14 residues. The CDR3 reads CASSVSEGGDTQYF.

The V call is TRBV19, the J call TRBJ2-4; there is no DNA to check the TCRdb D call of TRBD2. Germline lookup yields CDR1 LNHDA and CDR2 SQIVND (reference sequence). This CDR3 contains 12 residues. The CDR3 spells CATLAGGNIQYF.

The CDR3: CASSTDGKRGREQFF. The V call is TRBV7-3, the J call TRBJ2-1; TCRdb returns TRBD1, unconfirmable since there is no DNA. Germline CDR1 SGHTA, CDR2 FQGTGA. This CDR3 has 15 residues.

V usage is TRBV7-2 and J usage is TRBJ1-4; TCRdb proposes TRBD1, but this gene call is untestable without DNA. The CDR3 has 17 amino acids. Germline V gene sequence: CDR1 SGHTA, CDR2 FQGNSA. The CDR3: CASSLNVVRGINEKLFF.